These T cell receptor gamma chains were read from a single sample in a study of human gamma delta and Vdelta1 T cells. No antigens are known for them. TCRdb applied CATT to the PCR reads for clone calling. The repertoire has about 3,900 gamma-chain clones, over 15% of them found once; the top ten carry more than 5.5%. Sequencing was done on a sample of Vdelta1 gamma-delta T cells from blood grown in culture (DOT cells). These TCRs come from a human donor in good health. The CDR3 runs from the conserved cysteine through the conserved F or W. Each record gives: J gene, V gene, clone size, CDR3 protein, CDR3 DNA. Size values are once, few and many counts, or a class for expanded clones, and some rows have none.

>TRGJ1/TRGJ2|TRGV3|NA
CATWDRLTPYYKKLF
TGTGCCACCTGGGACAGGCTAACCCCATATTATAAGAAACTCTTT
>TRGJ1/TRGJ2|TRGV3|large
CATWDILFQKLF
TGTGCCACCTGGGACATACTTTTCCAGAAACTCTTT
>TRGJ1/TRGJ2|TRGV5|few
CATWDRPGNYYKKLF
TGTGCCACCTGGGACAGGCCCGGGAATTATTATAAGAAACTCTTT
>TRGJP2|TRGV10|few
CAAWELRGIKTF
TGTGCTGCGTGGGAATTGAGGGGGATCAAGACGTTT
>TRGJ1/TRGJ2|TRGV2|NA
CATWGANYYKKLF
TGTGCCACCTGGGGGGCGAATTATTATAAGAAACTCTTT
>TRGJ1/TRGJ2|TRGV9|few
CALWEVTYKKLF
TGTGCCTTGTGGGAGGTGACTTATAAGAAACTCTTT
>TRGJP2|TRGV8|large
CATWDISDWIKTF
TGTGCCACCTGGGATATCAGTGATTGGATCAAGACGTTT
>TRGJ1/TRGJ2|TRGV3|large
CATWDILSGYYKKLF
TGTGCCACCTGGGACATCCTGTCCGGTTATTATAAGAAACTCTTT
>TRGJ1/TRGJ2|TRGV5|NA
CATWDPLSRSYYKKLF
TGTGCCACCTGGGACCCTCTGTCTAGATCCTATTATAAGAAACTCTTT
>TRGJ1/TRGJ2|TRGV2|few
CATWDGPGLEKLF
TGTGCCACCTGGGACGGGCCGGGATTAGAGAAACTCTTT
>TRGJP2|TRGV9|NA
CALWEVLKTF
TGTGCCTTGTGGGAGGTGCTCAAGACGTTT
>TRGJ1/TRGJ2|TRGV5P|few
CATWTRTGKLF
TGTGCCACCTGGACCCGAACTGGGAAACTCTTT
>TRGJ1/TRGJ2|TRGV9|medium-sized
CALWEVCYKKLF
TGTGCCTTGTGGGAGGTGTGCTATAAGAAACTCTTT
>TRGJ1/TRGJ2|TRGV8|NA
CATWDRPNFYYKKLF
TGTGCCACCTGGGATAGGCCGAATTTTTATTATAAGAAACTCTTT
>TRGJ1/TRGJ2|TRGV4|NA
CATWDGLTF
TGTGCCACCTGGGATGGGTTGACCTTT
>TRGJ1/TRGJ2|TRGV9|large
CALWEIQSNYYKKLF
TGTGCCTTGTGGGAGATTCAGTCCAATTATTATAAGAAACTCTTT
>TRGJ1/TRGJ2|TRGV4|NA
CATWDLGWGLSYKKLF
TGTGCCACCTGGGATTTGGGGTGGGGGCTTTCTTATAAGAAACTCTTT
>TRGJP2|TRGV2|few
CATWAKSSDWIKTF
TGTGCCACCTGGGCCAAGAGTAGTGATTGGATCAAGACGTTT
>TRGJ1/TRGJ2|TRGV4|medium-sized
CATWQAYYKKLF
TGTGCCACCTGGCAAGCTTATTATAAGAAACTCTTT
>TRGJP|TRGV3|few
CATWDPVIQELGKKIKVF
TGTGCCACCTGGGACCCGGTGATTCAAGAGTTGGGCAAAAAAATCAAGGTATTT
>TRGJ1/TRGJ2|TRGV9|NA
CALWEVHRFYYKKLF
TGTGCCTTGTGGGAGGTGCACCGTTTCTATTATAAGAAACTCTTT
>TRGJ1/TRGJ2|TRGV8|few
CATWANPGNYYKKLF
TGTGCCACCTGGGCAAATCCTGGGAATTATTATAAGAAACTCTTT
>TRGJP2|TRGV8|few
CATWESFVDWIKTF
TGTGCCACCTGGGAAAGTTTTGTCGATTGGATCAAGACGTTT
>TRGJ1/TRGJ2|TRGV9|medium-sized
CALWEVYYYKKLF
TGTGCCTTGTGGGAGGTCTATTATTATAAGAAACTCTTT
>TRGJ1/TRGJ2|TRGV3|medium-sized
CATWAHYYKKLF
TGTGCCACCTGGGCGCATTATTATAAGAAACTCTTT
>TRGJ1/TRGJ2|TRGV4|few
CATWVTYYKKLF
TGTGCCACCTGGGTGACTTATTATAAGAAACTCTTT
>TRGJP1|TRGV10|medium-sized
CAAWDPTPNTTGWFKIF
TGTGCTGCGTGGGATCCAACCCCGAATACCACTGGTTGGTTCAAGATATTT
>TRGJ1/TRGJ2|TRGV9|medium-sized
CALWEPWFLYYKKLF
TGTGCCTTGTGGGAGCCTTGGTTTCTTTATTATAAGAAACTCTTT
>TRGJ1/TRGJ2|TRGV3|NA
CATWDRRIYYKKLF
TGTGCCACCTGGGACAGACGAATTTATTATAAGAAACTCTTT
>TRGJ1/TRGJ2|TRGV3|NA
CATWLYYKKLF
TGTGCCACCTGGTTATATTATAAGAAACTTTTT
>TRGJP1|TRGV9|NA
CALWEINTAGWFKIF
TGTGCCTTGTGGGAGATCAATACCGCTGGTTGGTTCAAGATATTT
>TRGJ1/TRGJ2|TRGV4|NA
CATWDGSSFHKKLF
TGTGCCACCTGGGATGGTTCATCTTTCCATAAGAAACTCTTT
>TRGJ1/TRGJ2|TRGV4|NA
CATWDGPRGYYKKLF
TGTGCCACCTGGGATGGGCCACGGGGTTATTATAAGAAACTCTTT
>TRGJ1/TRGJ2|TRGV4|NA
CATWDGLVVWDKKLF
TGTGCCACCTGGGATGGTCTCGTAGTATGGGATAAGAAACTCTTT
>TRGJ1/TRGJ2|TRGV8|medium-sized
CATWDGAYKKLF
TGTGCCACCTGGGATGGGGCTTATAAGAAACTCTTT
>TRGJP2|TRGV5|NA
CATWDRPSDWIKTF
TGTGCCACCTGGGACAGGCCAAGTGATTGGATCAAGACGTTT
>TRGJP1|TRGV10|medium-sized
CAAWDYNITGWFKIF
TGTGCTGCGTGGGATTATAATATCACTGGTTGGTTCAAGATATTT
>TRGJ1/TRGJ2|TRGV9|few
CALWEADPYYKKLF
TGTGCCTTGTGGGAGGCGGACCCTTATTATAAGAAACTCTTT
>TRGJ1/TRGJ2|TRGV2|medium-sized
CATWDGRYYKKLF
TGTGCCACCTGGGACGGGCGATATTATAAGAAACTCTTT
>TRGJ1/TRGJ2|TRGV10|few
CAAWDYRYKKLF
TGTGCTGCGTGGGATTATCGGTATAAGAAACTCTTT
>TRGJ1/TRGJ2|TRGV9|NA
CALWEVQGKLF
TGTGCCTTGTGGGAGGTGCAGGGGAAACTCTTT
>TRGJ1/TRGJ2|TRGV2|few
CATWDVGKKLF
TGTGCCACCTGGGACGTAGGGAAGAAACTCTTT
>TRGJ1/TRGJ2|TRGV5|few
CATWVRIKNYYKKLF
TGTGCCACCTGGGTAAGAATTAAAAATTATTATAAGAAACTCTTT
>TRGJ1/TRGJ2|TRGV3|NA
CATWDMDKNYYKKLF
TGTGCCACCTGGGATATGGATAAGAATTATTATAAGAAACTCTTT
>TRGJP2|TRGV5|NA
CATWDTLYSDWIKTF
TGTGCCACCTGGGACACCCTATATAGTGATTGGATCAAGACGTTT